A single sample is the source of the 5 T cell receptor beta chains below, sequenced in a study of cytomegalovirus exposure and HLA in healthy donors. The PCR contained 60 Vbeta and 13 Jbeta primers. Produced via immunoSEQ multiplex PCR; TCRdb's table is partial and in-frame only. The sample lists more than 150,000 clones, approximately 81% occurring once. What was sequenced was PBMCs. The receptor source for this set is a woman in her 30s in good health and CMV-seronegative.

This sequence joins TRBV5-4 and TRBJ1-1; 7 bases are shared with TRBD1. The CDR3 sequence is 13 residues long. Losses at the gene ends were 6 bases for V and 10 bases for J; bases not matched to a gene: 12. Germline CDR1 reads SGHNT; CDR2 reads YYREEE (reference sequence). The CDR3 sequence is CASTTSQGPAAFF. The CDR3 nucleotides are TGTGCCAGCACAACCTCACAGGGGCCTGCAGCTTTCTTT.

This clone was seen a single time. V usage is TRBV11-2 and J usage is TRBJ1-3; maybe TRBD1 (6 bases). CDR1 and CDR2 from the germline V gene are SGHAT and FQNNGV. This CDR3 region has 16 residues. Trimming left V 0 bases short and J 0 bases short, with 9 bases between. In nucleotides, the CDR3 is TGTGCCAGCAGCTTAGAGGGACATAGCTCTGGAAACACCATATATTTT. It specifies CASSLEGHSSGNTIYF.

The rearrangement links TRBV4-1 to TRBJ1-2, with 7 bases fitting TRBD1. J was trimmed by 4 bases and V by 4 bases; bases with no gene match: 6. Per germline, CDR1 MGHRA and CDR2 YSYEKL. This CDR3 spans 14 amino acids. CDR3 nucleotide sequence: TGCGCCAGCAGCCCGGACAGGATGCTCTATGGCTACACCTTC. It specifies CASSPDRMLYGYTF.

This clone showed up just a few times. The V gene is TRBV11-1, the J gene TRBJ2-7; 8 bases agree with TRBD1. The germline V gene has CDR1 SGHAT and CDR2 FQDESV (reference sequence). V dropped 5 bases and J dropped 5; count of bases not matched to a gene: 8. The CDR3 is made up of 14 amino acids. As DNA, the CDR3 is TGTGCCAGCAGCCGGGGACAGGTTATCAACGAGCAGTACTTC. Translating it yields CASSRGQVINEQYF.

The rearrangement links TRBV6-5 to TRBJ2-7; a weak D match, TRBD2 (6 bases). Germline CDR1 is MNHEY and CDR2 is SVGAGI. This CDR3 comprises 12 residues. Trimming took off 5 bases at V and 6 bases at J, with 11 bases between the two ends. The CDR3 nucleotides read TGTGCCAGCAGTGGAAGGGGAGGCGAGCAGTACTTC. It yields the protein CASSGRGGEQYF.